The 27 T cell receptor beta chains in this list originate from one sample, sequenced in a study of T-cell reconstitution after alpha-beta-depleted transplantation in children. Construction of the TCRbeta library involved unique molecular identifiers. TCRdb re-called the PCR reads through MiXCR, storing one row per CDR3 protein. The sample shows approximately 490,000 distinct CDR3 sequences, about an eighth of them seen only once. The sequenced sample was PBMCs from the stem cell graft donor, obtained from the stem cell graft. Every receptor here comes from a human donor who donated a stem cell graft to a child with combined immunodeficiency.

The table lists this clonotype with many counts. This rearrangement joins TRBV10-3 to TRBJ2-1; 8 bases fit TRBD1. The germline CDR1 and CDR2 sequences are ENHRY and SYGVKD. V lost 3 bases, J lost 7 bases, and 8 bases stayed unmatched. This CDR3 has 15 amino acids. CDR3 in DNA: TGTGCCATCAGTGACCTAGGACAGGGAGCGAATGAGCAGTTCTTC. Amino acids: CAISDLGQGANEQFF.

The genes are TRBV12-3 or TRBV12-4 and TRBJ2-2; D is ambiguous. There are 13 residues in the CDR3. Trimming left V 6 bases short and J 2 bases short, with 7 bases between. The CDR3 loop reads CASRSDNTGELFF. CDR3 sequence (DNA): TGTGCCAGCAGGTCCGATAACACCGGGGAGCTGTTTTTT.

This clonotype has a handful of counts. This chain connects TRBV5-1 to TRBJ1-4; no clear D. Germline V gene lookup returns CDR1 SGHRS and CDR2 YFSETQ. V was clipped by 0 bases and J by 0 bases, with 9 bases between them. The CDR3 extends over 16 amino acids. CDR3 sequence (DNA): TGCGCCAGCAGCTTGGAGCCACCAGCAACTAATGAAAAACTGTTTTTT. Amino acid sequence: CASSLEPPATNEKLFF. Looking up the rest from reference TRBV5-1 and TRBJ1-4 gives the full variable domain: KAGVTQTPRYLIKTRGQQVTLSCSPISGHRSVSWYQQTPGQGLQFLFEYFSETQRNKGNFPGRFSGRQFSNSRSEMNVSTLELGDSALYLCASSLEPPATNEKLFFGSGTQLSVL.

The chain has TRBV5-1 and TRBJ2-5; TRBD2 agrees at 10 bases. Germline V CDR1 and CDR2: SGHRS, YFSETQ. Unmatched junction bases numbered 7, after V lost 3 bases and J lost 5 bases. The CDR3 totals 15 residues. The CDR3 region is CASSWTSGPRETQYF. The CDR3 coding sequence is TGCGCCAGCAGCTGGACTAGCGGCCCTCGGGAGACCCAGTACTTC.

In this sample, this clonotype turned up many times. The CDR3 nucleotides read TGTGCCAGCAGTGACTCGACTAGCGGGGGGGCAGATACGCAGTATTTT. It is translated as CASSDSTSGGADTQYF. V gene TRBV6-4 combines with J gene TRBJ2-3; 14 bases are a match to TRBD2. The germline gives CDR1 MRHNA, CDR2 SNTAGT. V shed 0 bases and J 4 bases; nucleotides not matched to a gene: 0. This CDR3 is built from 16 residues.

The rearrangement uses TRBV6-2 or TRBV6-3 and TRBJ2-1, with D unresolved. Trimming left V 2 bases short and J 8 bases short, with 10 bases between. The CDR3 consists of 13 residues. CDR1 and CDR2 from the germline V gene are MNHEY and SVGEGT. The CDR3 spells CASSYGRRDEQFF. Written as DNA, the CDR3 is TGTGCCAGCAGTTACGGTCGTAGGGATGAGCAGTTCTTC.

In its sample, this clonotype was seen many times. The V gene is TRBV10-3, the J gene TRBJ2-7, with 15 bases that match TRBD2. Germline CDR1 ENHRY, CDR2 SYGVKD. This CDR3 has 15 residues. Germline trimming cut 6 bases from V and 2 bases from J; bases unmatched to any gene: 2. CDR3 region: CAISGLAGGPYEQYF. DNA of the CDR3: TGTGCCATCAGCGGACTAGCGGGAGGGCCCTACGAGCAGTACTTC.

In its sample, this clonotype was seen a few times. The J gene is TRBJ1-5, the V gene TRBV19, with 10 bases that match TRBD1. V lost 3 bases to trimming and J lost 5 bases; unmatched junction nucleotides: 4. The germline V gene has CDR1 LNHDA and CDR2 SQIVND (reference sequence). There are 15 residues in the CDR3. The CDR3 loop reads CASSIFGTGDQPQHF. The CDR3 bases are TGTGCCAGTAGTATTTTCGGGACAGGGGATCAGCCCCAGCATTTT.

In its sample, this clonotype was seen a few times. V usage is TRBV5-1 and J usage is TRBJ2-2; 11 bases are a match to TRBD2. With V trimmed by 4 bases and J by 1 base, 3 bases remained unmatched. The CDR3 is made up of 16 amino acids. Germline V gene sequence: CDR1 SGHRS, CDR2 YFSETQ. CDR3 in amino acids: CASSLTSGRNTGELFF. For the CDR3, the DNA is TGCGCCAGCAGCCTAACTAGCGGGAGGAACACCGGGGAGCTGTTTTTT.

The V call is TRBV7-8, the J call TRBJ2-1, with 15 bases matching TRBD2. Germline CDR1 is SGHVS and CDR2 is FQNEAQ. Trimming at V came to 5 bases and at J to 3 bases, leaving 5 bases not matched to a gene. The CDR3 spans 17 residues. In DNA, the CDR3 is TGTGCCAGCAGCCTCGGACTAGCGGGGGGGATCTACAATGAGCAGTTCTTC. Translating it yields CASSLGLAGGIYNEQFF.

This clonotype was observed many times. The rearrangement uses TRBV20-1 and TRBJ1-2; no reliable D call. The V gene's germline CDR1 is DFQATT and CDR2 SNEGSKA (reference sequence). Trimming removed 0 bases from V and 8 bases from J, with 10 bases in between. This CDR3 is 12 amino acids long. The CDR3 region is CSARENPGGYTF. CDR3 DNA sequence: TGCAGTGCTAGAGAGAATCCGGGGGGCTACACCTTC.

The chain joins TRBV12-3 or TRBV12-4 to TRBJ1-1, with D perhaps TRBD1 (6 bases). V lost 6 bases, J lost 11 bases, and 19 bases lay in between. CDR3 length: 13 residues. The CDR3 nucleotides are TGTGCCAGCAGCGCACCTGGGTCAGGGGACGCTTTCTTT. Translation: CASSAPGSGDAFF.

In nucleotides, the CDR3 is TGTGCCAGCGGGACACTGTCTAACTATGGCTACACCTTC. This encodes CASGTLSNYGYTF. The rearrangement uses TRBV2 and TRBJ1-2; tentative D call: TRBD1 (6 bases). Trimming removed 8 bases at V and 0 bases at J, with 10 bases between. The germline gives CDR1 SNHLY, CDR2 FYNNEI. The CDR3 is 13 amino acids.

This clonotype was recorded a few times. The genes are TRBV5-1 and TRBJ2-6; 11 bases align to TRBD1. V lost 2 bases and J lost 0; bases outside the gene matches: 1. Germline V CDR1 and CDR2: SGHRS, YFSETQ. CDR3 length equals 17 residues. DNA of the CDR3: TGCGCCAGCAGCTTCGGGACAGGGGGCTCTGGGGCCAACGTCCTGACTTTC. Amino acid sequence: CASSFGTGGSGANVLTF.

This clonotype was seen many times. This chain connects TRBV25-1 to TRBJ2-5; D not certain. The V and J ends lost 6 bases and 2 bases respectively, with 7 bases between them. CDR3 length: 12 residues. Germline assignment: CDR1 MGHDK and CDR2 SYGVNS. The chain's CDR3 is CASSFFQETQYF. CDR3 DNA: TGTGCCAGCAGCTTTTTTCAAGAGACCCAGTACTTC.

This clonotype was seen many times. An end of the junction differs from the germline gene, which may be a read error. The CDR3, as DNA: TGTGCCAGCAGTTTAAGGGGAGGGACCTACGAGCAGTACTTC. Amino acids: CASSLRGGTYEQYF. The chain is built from TRBV7-3 and TRBJ2-7; 7 bases map to TRBD2. This CDR3 is built from 14 residues. Per the germline V gene, CDR1 is SGHTA and CDR2 is FQGTGA.

The J gene is TRBJ1-2, the V gene TRBV12-3 or TRBV12-4; D ambiguous. This CDR3 spans 14 amino acids. V shed 5 bases and J shed 5 bases, with 15 bases lying between them. The DNA for the CDR3 is TGTGCCAGCAGTCTCCCTCCCGTGGGGTATGGCTACACCTTC. Protein sequence: CASSLPPVGYGYTF.

The J gene is TRBJ2-7, the V gene TRBV15; TRBD1 aligns across 8 bases. The V segment lost 4 bases and the J segment 2 bases; nucleotides outside the gene matches: 4. CDR1 is LNHNV, CDR2 YYDKDF, per germline (reference sequence). CDR3 size: 14 residues. The chain's CDR3 is CATSTGGLAYEQYF. CDR3 sequence (DNA): TGTGCCACCAGCACAGGGGGCTTAGCCTACGAGCAGTACTTC.

The rearrangement joins TRBV4-3 to TRBJ2-3; maybe TRBD2 (6 bases). The germline V and J ends were trimmed by 0 bases and 4 bases, with 14 bases remaining between them. The CDR3 contains 16 residues. Germline V gives CDR1 LGHNA, CDR2 YSLEER. DNA for the CDR3: TGCGCCAGCAGCCAAGACGGAGGAGGGCCTCCAGATACGCAGTATTTT. Protein: CASSQDGGGPPDTQYF.

The sample holds a few counts of this clonotype. This chain connects TRBV7-2 to TRBJ2-2; D is unresolved. The CDR3 is 14 amino acids. Trimming shortened V by 3 bases and J by 7 bases, and 12 bases separated the two germline ends. Germline V gene lookup returns CDR1 SGHTA and CDR2 FQGNSA. The chain's CDR3 is CASSFQTHGGELFF. The DNA of the CDR3 is TGTGCCAGCAGCTTCCAGACTCATGGCGGGGAGCTGTTTTTT.

The chain uses TRBV19 and TRBJ2-5; TRBD2 matches at 10 bases. The CDR3 totals 15 residues. V was pared by 3 bases and J by 7 bases, with 8 bases of the junction left unmatched. Germline CDR1 is LNHDA and CDR2 is SQIVND (reference sequence). CDR3 DNA sequence: TGTGCCAGTAGTATTGGACTAGCGGATCCGTGGACCCAGTACTTC. As protein: CASSIGLADPWTQYF. Filled out from reference TRBV19 and TRBJ2-5, the complete variable domain reads DGGITQSPKYLFRKEGQNVTLSCEQNLNHDAMYWYRQDPGQGLRLIYYSQIVNDFQKGDIAEGYSVSREKKESFPLTVTSAQKNPTAFYLCASSIGLADPWTQYFGPGTRLLVL.

There are a few counts of this clonotype. The chain is built from TRBV4-1 and TRBJ2-7; TRBD2 matches 9 bases. This CDR3 comprises 15 residues. The germline CDR1 and CDR2 sequences are MGHRA and YSYEKL. The J segment lost 7 bases and the V segment lost 0 bases, leaving 7 bases of the junction unmatched. CDR3 nucleotides: TGCGCCAGCAGCCAAGACGCGGGGGGGGTCTGGGAGCAGTACTTC. Amino acid sequence: CASSQDAGGVWEQYF.

The V call is TRBV12-3 or TRBV12-4, the J call TRBJ1-1; D unclear. The CDR3 has 8 residues. V gave up 8 bases and J gave up 10 bases, with 5 bases separating them. CDR3 sequence: CASHPAFF. Here the CDR3 DNA reads TGTGCCAGCCACCCAGCTTTCTTT.

This chain links TRBV12-3 or TRBV12-4 with TRBJ2-7; TRBD2 agrees at 13 bases. CDR3 length: 17 residues. The V and J ends lost 2 bases and 1 base, in that order; junction bases with no gene match: 5. The CDR3 DNA follows: TGTGCCAGCAGTTTACAACTAGCGGGGGGGCTGTCCTACGAGCAGTACTTC. Protein sequence: CASSLQLAGGLSYEQYF.

The rearrangement joins TRBV18 to TRBJ2-7; D not resolved. CDR1 and CDR2 (germline): KGHSH, LQKENI. Deletions cut 4 bases from V and 2 bases from J, with 12 bases between. CDR3 length: 14 residues. CDR3: CASSLYPRAYEQYF. CDR3 DNA sequence: TGTGCCAGCTCACTTTACCCTCGGGCCTACGAGCAGTACTTC.

The genes are TRBV7-6 and TRBJ2-7; D possibly corresponds to TRBD1 (6 bases). This CDR3 is built from 16 residues. Germline V CDR1 and CDR2: SGHVS, FNYEAQ. V lost 4 bases and J 2 bases, leaving 18 bases between the germline ends. The CDR3 bases are TGTGCCAGCAGCTCCGAAATAGGGGGTTCCACCTACGAGCAGTACTTC. Protein: CASSSEIGGSTYEQYF.

This clonotype was seen many times. As DNA, the CDR3 is TGTGCCAGCAGCTCGAGGACTAGCGACTCCTACAATGAGCAGTTCTTC. Translating gives CASSSRTSDSYNEQFF. The gene calls are TRBV7-9 and TRBJ2-1; 9 nucleotides line up with TRBD2. The J segment lost 0 bases and the V segment lost 4 bases, leaving 4 bases of the junction unmatched. Germline assignment: CDR1 SEHNR and CDR2 FQNEAQ (reference sequence). CDR3 size: 16 residues.